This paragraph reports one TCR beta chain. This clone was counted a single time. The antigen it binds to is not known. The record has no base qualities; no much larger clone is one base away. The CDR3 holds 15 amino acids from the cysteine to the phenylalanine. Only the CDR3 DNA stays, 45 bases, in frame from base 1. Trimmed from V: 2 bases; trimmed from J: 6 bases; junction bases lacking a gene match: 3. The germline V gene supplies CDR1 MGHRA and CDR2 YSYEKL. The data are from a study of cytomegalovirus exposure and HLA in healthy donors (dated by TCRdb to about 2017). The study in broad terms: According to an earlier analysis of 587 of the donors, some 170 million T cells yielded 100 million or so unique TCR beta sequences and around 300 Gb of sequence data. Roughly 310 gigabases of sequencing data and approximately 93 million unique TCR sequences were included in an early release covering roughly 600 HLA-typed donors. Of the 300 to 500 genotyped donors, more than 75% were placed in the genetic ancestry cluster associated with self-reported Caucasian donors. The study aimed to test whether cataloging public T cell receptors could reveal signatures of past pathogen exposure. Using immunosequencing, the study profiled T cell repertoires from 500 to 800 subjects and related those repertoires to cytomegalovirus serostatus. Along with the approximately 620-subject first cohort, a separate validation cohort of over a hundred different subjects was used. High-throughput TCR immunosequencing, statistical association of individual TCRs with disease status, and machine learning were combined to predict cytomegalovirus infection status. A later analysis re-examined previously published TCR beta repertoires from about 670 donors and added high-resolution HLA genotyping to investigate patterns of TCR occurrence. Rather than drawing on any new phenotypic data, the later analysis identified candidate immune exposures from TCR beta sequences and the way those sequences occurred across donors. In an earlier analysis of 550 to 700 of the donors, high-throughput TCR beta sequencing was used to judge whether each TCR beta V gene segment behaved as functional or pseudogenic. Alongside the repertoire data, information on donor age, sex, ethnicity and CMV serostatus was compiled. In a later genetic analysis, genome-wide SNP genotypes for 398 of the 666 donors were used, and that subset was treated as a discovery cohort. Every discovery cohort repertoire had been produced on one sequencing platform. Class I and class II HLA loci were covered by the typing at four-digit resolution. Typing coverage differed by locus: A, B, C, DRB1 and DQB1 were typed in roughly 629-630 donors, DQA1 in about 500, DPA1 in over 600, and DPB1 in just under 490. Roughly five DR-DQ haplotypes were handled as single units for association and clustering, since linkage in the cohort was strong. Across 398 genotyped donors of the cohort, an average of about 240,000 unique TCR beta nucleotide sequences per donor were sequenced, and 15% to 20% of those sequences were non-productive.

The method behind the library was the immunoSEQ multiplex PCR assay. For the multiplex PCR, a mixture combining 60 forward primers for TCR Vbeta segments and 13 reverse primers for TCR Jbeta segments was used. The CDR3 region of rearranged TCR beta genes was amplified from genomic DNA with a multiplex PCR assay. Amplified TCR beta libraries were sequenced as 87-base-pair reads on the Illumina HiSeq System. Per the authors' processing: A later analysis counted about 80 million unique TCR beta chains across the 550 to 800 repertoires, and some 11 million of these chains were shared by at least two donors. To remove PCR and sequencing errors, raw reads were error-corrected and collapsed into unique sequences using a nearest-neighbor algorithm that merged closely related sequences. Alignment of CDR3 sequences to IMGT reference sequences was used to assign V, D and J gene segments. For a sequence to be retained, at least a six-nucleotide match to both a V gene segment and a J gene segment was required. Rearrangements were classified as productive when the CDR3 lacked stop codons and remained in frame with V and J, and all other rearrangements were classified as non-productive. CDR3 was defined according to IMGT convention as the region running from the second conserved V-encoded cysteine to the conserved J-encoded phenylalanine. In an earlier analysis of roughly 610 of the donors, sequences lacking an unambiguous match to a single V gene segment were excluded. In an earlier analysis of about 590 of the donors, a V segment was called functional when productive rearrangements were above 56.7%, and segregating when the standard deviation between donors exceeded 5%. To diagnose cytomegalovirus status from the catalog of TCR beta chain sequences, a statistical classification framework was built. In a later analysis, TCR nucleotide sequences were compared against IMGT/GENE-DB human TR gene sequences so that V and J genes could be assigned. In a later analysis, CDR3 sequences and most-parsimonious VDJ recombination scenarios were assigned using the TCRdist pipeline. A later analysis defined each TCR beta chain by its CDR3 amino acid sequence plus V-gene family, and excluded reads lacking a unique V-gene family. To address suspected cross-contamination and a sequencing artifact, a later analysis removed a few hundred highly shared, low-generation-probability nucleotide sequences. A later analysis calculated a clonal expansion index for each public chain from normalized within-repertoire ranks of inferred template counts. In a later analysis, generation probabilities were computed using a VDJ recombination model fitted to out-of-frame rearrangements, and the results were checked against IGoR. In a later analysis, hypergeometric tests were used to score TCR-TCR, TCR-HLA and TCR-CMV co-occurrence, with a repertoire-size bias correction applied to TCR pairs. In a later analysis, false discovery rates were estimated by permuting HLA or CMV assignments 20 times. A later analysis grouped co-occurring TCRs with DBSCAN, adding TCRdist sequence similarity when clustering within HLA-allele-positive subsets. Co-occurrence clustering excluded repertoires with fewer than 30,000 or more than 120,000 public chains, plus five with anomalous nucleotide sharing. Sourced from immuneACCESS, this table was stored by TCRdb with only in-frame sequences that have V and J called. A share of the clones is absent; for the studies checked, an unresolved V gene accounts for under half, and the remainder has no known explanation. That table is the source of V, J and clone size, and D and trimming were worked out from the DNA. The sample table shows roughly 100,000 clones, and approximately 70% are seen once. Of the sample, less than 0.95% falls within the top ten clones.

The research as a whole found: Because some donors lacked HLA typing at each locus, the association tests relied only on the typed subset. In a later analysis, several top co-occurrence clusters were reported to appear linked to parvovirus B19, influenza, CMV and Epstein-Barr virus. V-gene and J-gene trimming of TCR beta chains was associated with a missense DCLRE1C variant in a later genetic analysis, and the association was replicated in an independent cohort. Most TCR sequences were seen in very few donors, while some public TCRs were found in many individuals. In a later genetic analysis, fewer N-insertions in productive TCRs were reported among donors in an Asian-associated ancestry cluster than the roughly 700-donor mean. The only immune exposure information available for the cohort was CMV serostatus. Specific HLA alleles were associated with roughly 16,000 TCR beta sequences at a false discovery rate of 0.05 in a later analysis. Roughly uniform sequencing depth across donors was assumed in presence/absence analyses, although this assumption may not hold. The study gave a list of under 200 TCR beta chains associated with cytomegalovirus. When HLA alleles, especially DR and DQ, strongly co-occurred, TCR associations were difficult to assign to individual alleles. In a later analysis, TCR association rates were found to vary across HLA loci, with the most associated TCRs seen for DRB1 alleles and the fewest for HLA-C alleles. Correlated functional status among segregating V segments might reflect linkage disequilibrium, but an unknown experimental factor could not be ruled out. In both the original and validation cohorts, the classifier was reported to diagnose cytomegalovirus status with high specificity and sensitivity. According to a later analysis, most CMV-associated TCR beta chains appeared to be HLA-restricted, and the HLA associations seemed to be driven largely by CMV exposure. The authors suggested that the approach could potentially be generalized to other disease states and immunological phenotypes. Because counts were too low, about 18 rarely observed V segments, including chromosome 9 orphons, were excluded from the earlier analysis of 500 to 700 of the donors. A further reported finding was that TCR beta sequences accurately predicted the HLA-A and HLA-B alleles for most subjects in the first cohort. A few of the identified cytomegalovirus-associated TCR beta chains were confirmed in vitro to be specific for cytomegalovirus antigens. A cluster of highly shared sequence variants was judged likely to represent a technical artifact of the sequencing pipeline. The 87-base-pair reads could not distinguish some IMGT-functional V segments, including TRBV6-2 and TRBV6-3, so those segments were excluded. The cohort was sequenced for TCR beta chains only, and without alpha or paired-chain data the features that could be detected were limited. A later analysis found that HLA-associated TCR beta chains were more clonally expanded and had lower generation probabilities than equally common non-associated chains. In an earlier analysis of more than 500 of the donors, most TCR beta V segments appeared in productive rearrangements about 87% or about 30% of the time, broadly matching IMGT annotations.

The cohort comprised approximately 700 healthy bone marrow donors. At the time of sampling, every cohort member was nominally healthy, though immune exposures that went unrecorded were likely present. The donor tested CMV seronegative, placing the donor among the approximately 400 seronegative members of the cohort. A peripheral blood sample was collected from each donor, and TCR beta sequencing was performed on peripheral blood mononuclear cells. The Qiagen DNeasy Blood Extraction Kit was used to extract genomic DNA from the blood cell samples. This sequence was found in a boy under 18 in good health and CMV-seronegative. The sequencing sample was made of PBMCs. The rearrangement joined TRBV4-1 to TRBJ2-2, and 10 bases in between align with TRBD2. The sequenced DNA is TGCGCCAGCAGCCAACGAGCGGGGGGGCCCGGGGAGCTGTTTTTT. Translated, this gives CASSQRAGGPGELFF.